What follows are 18 T cell receptor beta chains derived from one specimen sequenced in a study of response to subunit inactivated influenza vaccine. TCRdb re-derived calls from the RT-PCR reads in MiXCR, one entry per CDR3 protein. This sample has hundreds of thousands of distinct CDR3 sequences, with about 15% found just once. The sequencing used PBMCs from blood, collected 11 to 12 days after vaccination. The receptors originated from a middle-aged man who received an inactivated influenza vaccine.

This clonotype was seen only a few times. J is TRBJ2-7 and V is TRBV19, with D perhaps given as TRBD1 or TRBD2 (5 bases each). Germline lookup yields CDR1 LNHDA and CDR2 SQIVND (reference sequence). The CDR3 is 15 amino acids. Trimming took 5 bases from V and 3 from J, leaving 17 bases between them. CDR3 protein: CASSDRGRKNYEQYF. The CDR3 DNA reads TGTGCCAGTAGTGACCGGGGCCGCAAAAACTACGAGCAGTACTTC.

Regarding this clonotype: One end of the junction fails to match germline, which may point to a read error. The chain links TRBV6-2 or TRBV6-3 to TRBJ2-7; D ambiguous. CDR1 and CDR2 (germline): MNHEY, SVGEGT. This CDR3 is 14 amino acids long. The CDR3 coding sequence is TGTGCCAGCAGTTCACCAGCCCCAAACTACGGGCAGTACTTC. It specifies CASSSPAPNYGQYF.

V usage is TRBV28 and J usage is TRBJ2-6; 7 nucleotides line up with TRBD2. After removal of 7 bases from V and 0 bases from J, the junction contained 12 bases not matched to a gene. CDR3 length: 18 amino acids. Germline V CDR1 and CDR2: MDHEN, SYDVKM. CDR3 protein: CASIAWSGISSGANVLTF. Here the CDR3 DNA reads TGTGCCAGCATTGCGTGGAGCGGGATCAGCTCTGGGGCCAACGTCCTGACTTTC.

This clonotype was observed many times. The J gene is TRBJ2-3, the V gene TRBV20-1; 12 positions match TRBD2. The junction had 13 bases not matched to a gene; V was cut back by 6 bases and J by 3 bases. This CDR3 comprises 17 residues. The germline V gene has CDR1 DFQATT and CDR2 SNEGSKA (reference sequence). The CDR3 spells CSAQAASGRDRTDTQYF. In nucleotides, the CDR3 is TGCAGTGCCCAGGCGGCTAGCGGGAGGGATAGGACAGATACGCAGTATTTT.

The gene calls are TRBV29-1 and TRBJ2-7; TRBD1 matches at 7 bases. This CDR3 contains 12 residues. Trimming at V came to 8 bases and at J to 4 bases, leaving 8 bases not matched to a gene. Germline V gene lookup returns CDR1 SQVTM and CDR2 ANQGSEA. This CDR3 is CSLHGQAYEQYF. The CDR3 DNA sequence: TGCAGCCTCCACGGACAGGCGTACGAGCAGTACTTC.

This clonotype turned up a few times. The chain joins TRBV7-9 to TRBJ1-1; D is unclear. The CDR3 is made up of 14 amino acids. Germline values: CDR1 SEHNR, CDR2 FQNEAQ (reference sequence). Trimming stripped 5 bases from V and 1 base from J, with 11 bases between. The DNA for the CDR3 is TGTGCCAGCAGCATAGGACCCCCGAACACTGAAGCTTTCTTT. It yields the protein CASSIGPPNTEAFF.

This clonotype was observed a handful of times. V gene TRBV7-2 combines with J gene TRBJ2-3; D is uncertain. Trimming pared 0 bases from V and 7 bases from J, leaving 11 bases between. The CDR3 loop spans 14 amino acids. CDR1 and CDR2 from the germline V gene are SGHTA and FQGNSA. This CDR3 is CASSLARDSYTQYF. CDR3 DNA: TGTGCCAGCAGCTTAGCCCGAGACTCCTATACGCAGTATTTT.

The chain uses TRBV27 and TRBJ2-7; D could derive from TRBD1 or TRBD2 (5 bases each). CDR1 MNHEY and CDR2 SMNVEV come from the germline V gene (reference sequence). The CDR3 totals 16 residues. Between the trimmed V and J ends, which lost 4 bases and 0 bases, there was a span of 16 bases. CDR3 nucleotide sequence: TGTGCCAGCAGTTGGGCCGGGACGGTGAGCTCCTACGAGCAGTACTTC. Protein: CASSWAGTVSSYEQYF.

This clonotype was counted a few times. The V and J genes are TRBV5-6 and TRBJ2-1; D possibly uses TRBD1 or TRBD2 (5 bases each). V gave up 3 bases and J gave up 10 bases, with 14 bases separating them. The CDR3 is 13 amino acids. CDR1 and CDR2 (germline): SGHDT, YYEEEE. The CDR3 nucleotides are TGTGCCAGCAGCTGGATTGTCGGGACCGAGCAGTTCTTC. This codes for CASSWIVGTEQFF.

The chain combines TRBV7-9 with TRBJ2-2, with D perhaps matching TRBD2 (6 bases). With 5 bases removed from V and 3 bases from J, the gap between germline ends came to 16 bases. The CDR3 is 16 residues long. The germline V gene encodes CDR1 SEHNR and CDR2 FQNEAQ (reference sequence). The CDR3 bases are TGTGCCAGCAGCACTCGGGGCGCGGGATACACCGGGGAGCTGTTTTTT. Translating it yields CASSTRGAGYTGELFF.

The chain recombines TRBV29-1 with TRBJ2-7, with unresolved D. Germline CDR1 SQVTM, CDR2 ANQGSEA. This CDR3 is built from 10 residues. Trimming shortened V by 7 bases and J by 7 bases, and 11 bases separated the two germline ends. The CDR3 is CSDWAREQYF. The CDR3 coding sequence is TGCAGCGACTGGGCGAGGGAGCAGTACTTC.

This clonotype was counted many times. This rearrangement joins TRBV24-1 to TRBJ2-1; 8 bases are a match to TRBD2. Germline values: CDR1 KGHDR, CDR2 SFDVKD. The V segment lost 3 bases and the J segment 6 bases; nucleotides outside the gene matches: 9. The CDR3 is 16 amino acids. The CDR3, as DNA: TGTGCCACCAGTGATCCCAAAGCGGGGGCAATCAATGAGCAGTTCTTC. It yields the protein CATSDPKAGAINEQFF.

This clonotype came up a few times. V gene TRBV6-2 or TRBV6-3 combines with J gene TRBJ2-3; 8 positions match TRBD2. The germline gives CDR1 MNHEY, CDR2 SVGEGT. CDR3 length: 12 residues. Losses at the gene ends were 8 bases for V and 5 bases for J; bases not matched to a gene: 3. The CDR3 DNA sequence: TGTGCCAGCCGGCGGGAGGTAGATACGCAGTATTTT. It yields the protein CASRREVDTQYF.

This clonotype was observed a few times. The chain is built from TRBV2 and TRBJ2-7, with 9 bases that match TRBD2. The V segment lost 3 bases and the J segment 5 bases; nucleotides outside the gene matches: 17. The length of the CDR3 is 18 residues. Germline V gene data show CDR1 as SNHLY and CDR2 as FYNNEI. The CDR3: CASSEIEGSGSYKHEQYF. The CDR3 DNA is TGTGCCAGCAGTGAGATTGAAGGTAGCGGGAGTTATAAGCACGAGCAGTACTTC.

This clonotype was counted a single time. The chain links TRBV6-2 or TRBV6-3 to TRBJ2-1, with D tentatively TRBD1 or TRBD2 (5 bases each). Germline V lookup: CDR1 MNHEY, CDR2 SVGEGT. This CDR3 has 14 residues. V shed 2 bases and J shed 16 bases, with 21 bases lying between them. As DNA, the CDR3 is TGTGCCAGCAGTTACCCCCGGGGCAGCCGCGACTATTTCTTC. Amino acid sequence: CASSYPRGSRDYFF.

The chain uses TRBV5-1 and TRBJ1-3, with D perhaps matching TRBD1 (5 bases). CDR1 is SGHRS, CDR2 YFSETQ, per germline. Deletions cut 3 bases from V and 3 bases from J, with 16 bases between. The CDR3 contains 16 residues. Written as DNA, the CDR3 is TGCGCCAGCAGCTCGCGCATCGGGGGTGGTGGAAACACCATATATTTT. This encodes CASSSRIGGGGNTIYF.

This clonotype was detected only once. V gene TRBV6-1 combines with J gene TRBJ1-2; D perhaps matches TRBD1 (6 bases). The CDR3 covers 14 residues. Germline V gene data show CDR1 as MNHNS and CDR2 as SASEGT. V was shortened by 5 bases and J by 5 bases, with 15 bases between the two germline ends. The CDR3 nucleotides read TGTGCCAGCAGTCGATCAGGGGATGGATATGGCTACACCTTC. Translated, it gives CASSRSGDGYGYTF.

A few counts support this clonotype. This chain links TRBV4-2 with TRBJ1-6; the match to TRBD1 covers 7 bases. The CDR3 is 15 amino acids. J was trimmed by 6 bases and V by 4 bases; bases with no gene match: 6. In germline, CDR1 is LGHNA, CDR2 YNFKEQ. CDR3 nucleotide sequence: TGTGCCAGCAGCCCCCCGGGACAGAGTAATTCACCCCTCCACTTT. Amino acid sequence: CASSPPGQSNSPLHF.